This T cell receptor (beta chain) was recovered during a study of blood T cell repertoires in COVID-19. Study at large: From the United States, Italy and Spain came samples of acute and convalescent COVID-19. T cells, B-cell-depleted T cells, or PBMCs provided the cDNA or gDNA that served as material.

Germline loops: CDR1 KGHDR, CDR2 SFDVKD. Losses at the gene ends were 0 bases for V and 3 bases for J; bases not matched to a gene: 5. The CDR3 is 16 amino acids. Per the study methods: The assay estimated nucleated cells by amplifying reference gene primers. Method: immunoSEQ multiplex PCR; TCRdb's copy keeps in-frame clones and lacks some. That table is the source of V, J and clone size, and D and trimming were worked out from the DNA. Counted here are 190,000 or so clones, approximately 90% occurring once; the ten biggest clones make up around 0.88%. This TCR came from a woman younger than 30 who had recovered from COVID-19. The specimen sequenced was peripheral blood. V is TRBV24-1 and J is TRBJ1-2; 8 bases map to TRBD1. Here the CDR3 reads CATSDLLRGQDYGYTF. CDR3 in DNA: TGTGCCACCAGTGATTTGCTAAGGGGACAGGACTATGGCTACACCTTC.